This passage covers 6 T cell receptor beta chains from one sample sequenced in a study of T cell responses to AZD1222 COVID-19 vaccine. Here immunoSEQ multiplex PCR was the method, and the copy in TCRdb shows in-frame clones only, minus some. Among around 130,000 clones, almost 95% were seen once, and the ten largest hold around 1.8%. Here the sequenced sample was peripheral blood, taken on day 0 of AZD1222 vaccination. The receptor source for this set is an adult in good health.

The J gene is TRBJ1-1, the V gene TRBV7-2, with 8 nucleotides matching TRBD1. This CDR3 has 13 residues. CDR1 is SGHTA, CDR2 FQGNSA, per germline. J lost 3 bases, V lost 5 bases, and 2 bases had no gene match. CDR3 residues: CASSARGHTEAFF. The CDR3 bases are TGTGCCAGCAGCGCCAGGGGGCACACTGAAGCTTTCTTT. The whole variable domain, filled in from reference TRBV7-2 and TRBJ1-1, reads GAGVSQSPSNKVTEKGKDVELRCDPISGHTALYWYRQSLGQGLEFLIYFQGNSAPDKSGLPSDRFSAERTGGSVSTLTIQRTQQEDSAVYLCASSARGHTEAFFGQGTRLTVV.

The V gene is TRBV28, the J gene TRBJ2-2, with 10 nucleotides matching TRBD2. The CDR3 has 14 residues. Trimming took 7 bases from V and 5 from J; bases not matched to a gene: 4. Per germline, CDR1 MDHEN and CDR2 SYDVKM. The CDR3 loop reads CASNLSGRTGELFF. The DNA for the CDR3 is TGTGCCAGCAACCTTAGCGGGAGGACCGGGGAGCTGTTTTTT. Combining the CDR3 with reference TRBV28 and TRBJ2-2 gives the whole variable domain DVKVTQSSRYLVKRTGEKVFLECVQDMDHENMFWYRQDPGLGLRLIYFSYDVKMKEKGDIPEGYSVSREKKERFSLILESASTNQTSMYLCASNLSGRTGELFFGEGSRLTVL.

This clone was counted between two and nine times. This chain joins TRBV19 and TRBJ1-2, with 7 positions matching TRBD1. The length of the CDR3 is 11 residues. Germline loops: CDR1 LNHDA, CDR2 SQIVND (reference sequence). V shed 6 bases, J shed 10 bases, and the junction held 5 bases outside the gene matches. CDR3 in DNA: TGTGCCAGTAGGAGACAGGGTTCCTACACCTTC. This gives the protein CASRRQGSYTF. The full variable domain, with the rest looked up from reference TRBV19 and TRBJ1-2, is DGGITQSPKYLFRKEGQNVTLSCEQNLNHDAMYWYRQDPGQGLRLIYYSQIVNDFQKGDIAEGYSVSREKKESFPLTVTSAQKNPTAFYLCASRRQGSYTFGSGTRLTVV.

This chain joins TRBV27 and TRBJ1-1; a weak D match, TRBD1 (6 bases). Germline V CDR1 and CDR2: MNHEY, SMNVEV (reference sequence). The CDR3 totals 16 residues. V lost 3 bases to trimming and J lost 4 bases, with 18 bases between them. CDR3 in amino acids: CASSFGGLTRGTEAFF. CDR3 in DNA: TGTGCCAGCAGTTTCGGGGGGCTCACCCGGGGCACTGAAGCTTTCTTT.

This clone was observed a few times. The chain couples TRBV5-8 to TRBJ2-2; D is unresolved. Trimming shortened V by 0 bases and J by 3 bases, and 18 bases separated the two germline ends. This CDR3 has 18 amino acids. Germline CDR1 and CDR2: SGHTS and YDEGEE. The CDR3 loop reads CASSLGQRASSYTGELFF. The CDR3 DNA sequence: TGTGCCAGCAGCTTGGGGCAACGAGCCTCTAGTTACACCGGGGAGCTGTTTTTT.

The chain has TRBV5-1 and TRBJ2-5; 7 nucleotides line up with TRBD2. Germline-derived CDR1 and CDR2 are SGHRS and YFSETQ. This CDR3 has 14 amino acids. J lost 3 bases, V lost 4 bases, and 6 bases had no gene match. CDR3 sequence reads: CASSDLGGEETQYF. CDR3 sequence (DNA): TGCGCCAGCAGCGACTTGGGAGGGGAAGAGACCCAGTACTTC.